These 5 T cell receptor beta chains share one sample of origin, sequenced in a study of blood T cell repertoires in COVID-19. Here immunoSEQ multiplex PCR was the method, and the copy in TCRdb shows in-frame clones only, minus some. This table holds some 350,000 clones, roughly 86% found once. Sequenced sample: peripheral blood. Every receptor here comes from a woman in her 70s with COVID-19, enrolled during active disease.

The chain employs TRBV30 and TRBJ2-3, with a weak D call TRBD2 (7 bases). Trimming removed 0 bases from V and 8 bases from J, with 18 bases in between. CDR3 length: 15 amino acids. Germline loops: CDR1 GTSNPN, CDR2 SVGIG (reference sequence). CDR3 sequence reads: CAWSVGAGERVTQYF. The DNA of the CDR3 is TGTGCCTGGAGTGTGGGGGCGGGGGAAAGGGTTACGCAGTATTTT.

The chain uses TRBV5-1 and TRBJ2-4, with TRBD1 identical over 8 bases. This CDR3 is built from 15 residues. Per germline, CDR1 SGHRS and CDR2 YFSETQ. J was trimmed by 5 bases and V by 0 bases; bases with no gene match: 4. CDR3 nucleotide sequence: TGCGCCAGCAGCTTGGCCCCAGGGGGCCAAAACATTCAGTACTTC. It encodes CASSLAPGGQNIQYF.

The V call is TRBV19, the J call TRBJ2-5; D possibly corresponds to TRBD1 (6 bases). Germline loops: CDR1 LNHDA, CDR2 SQIVND (reference sequence). This CDR3 has 14 amino acids. The V end was cut by 4 bases, the J end by 5 bases, with 14 bases between. Here the CDR3 reads CASSTVAGDETQYF. CDR3 sequence (DNA): TGTGCCAGTAGTACGGTGGCAGGGGACGAGACCCAGTACTTC.

V usage is TRBV9 and J usage is TRBJ2-3; no reliable D call. CDR1 is SGDLS and CDR2 is YYNGEE in the germline V gene. The V end was cut by 4 bases, the J end by 3 bases, with 9 bases between. The CDR3 length is 13 residues. The CDR3 region has the DNA TGTGCCAGCAGCCCCCTCGGGACAGATACGCAGTATTTT. It codes for CASSPLGTDTQYF.

CDR3 protein: CASSFDREEKLFF. The DNA of the CDR3 is TGTGCCAGCAGCTTCGACAGAGAGGAAAAACTGTTTTTT. The rearrangement joins TRBV7-2 to TRBJ1-4; tentative D call: TRBD1 (5 bases). The CDR3 has 13 residues. Germline CDR1 and CDR2: SGHTA and FQGNSA. V was pared by 3 bases and J by 8 bases, with 10 bases between.